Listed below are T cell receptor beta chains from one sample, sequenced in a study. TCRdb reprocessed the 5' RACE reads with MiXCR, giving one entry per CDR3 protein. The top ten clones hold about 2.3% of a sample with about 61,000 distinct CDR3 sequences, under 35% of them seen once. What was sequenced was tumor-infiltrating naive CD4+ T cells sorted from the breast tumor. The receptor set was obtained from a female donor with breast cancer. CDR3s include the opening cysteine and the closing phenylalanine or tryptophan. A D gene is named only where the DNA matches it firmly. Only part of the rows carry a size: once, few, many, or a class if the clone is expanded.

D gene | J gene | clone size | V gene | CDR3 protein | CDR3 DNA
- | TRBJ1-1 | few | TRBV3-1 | CASTEGLEAFF | TGTGCCAGCACAGAAGGCCTAGAAGCTTTCTTT
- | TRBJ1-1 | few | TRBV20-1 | CSGLGPGGNTEAFF | TGCAGTGGACTAGGACCCGGCGGGAACACTGAAGCTTTCTTT
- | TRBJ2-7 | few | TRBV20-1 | CSASLTSYEQYF | TGCAGTGCTAGTTTGACTTCCTACGAGCAGTACTTC
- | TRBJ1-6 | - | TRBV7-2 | CASNLVQLNSPLHF | TGTGCCAGCAACCTAGTCCAGCTTAATTCACCCCTCCACTTT
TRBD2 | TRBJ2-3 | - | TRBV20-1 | CSARRSSGGATDTQYF | TGCAGTGCTAGAAGATCTAGCGGGGGGGCAACAGATACGCAGTATTTT
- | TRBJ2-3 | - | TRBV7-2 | CASSYRQTDTQYF | TGTGCCAGCAGCTATAGACAGACAGATACGCAGTATTTT
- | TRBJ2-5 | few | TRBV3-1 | CASSQGRGETQYF | TGTGCCAGCAGCCAAGGTCGTGGAGAGACCCAGTACTTC
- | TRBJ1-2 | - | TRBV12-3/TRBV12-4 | CASSLLRGIYGYTF | TGTGCCAGCAGTTTACTAAGGGGCATCTATGGCTACACCTTC
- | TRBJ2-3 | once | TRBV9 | CASSPEASYTDTQYF | TGTGCCAGCAGCCCGGAGGCTTCGTACACAGATACGCAGTATTTT
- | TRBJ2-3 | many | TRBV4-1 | CASSQASQGGTDTQYF | TGCGCCAGCAGCCAGGCCTCTCAGGGAGGCACAGATACGCAGTATTTT
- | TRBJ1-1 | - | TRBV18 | CASSGGASRNTEAFF | TGTGCCAGCTCGGGAGGGGCTTCTCGGAACACTGAAGCTTTCTTT
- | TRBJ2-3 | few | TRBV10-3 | CAISESGSTDTQYF | TGTGCCATCAGTGAGAGCGGGAGCACAGATACGCAGTATTTT
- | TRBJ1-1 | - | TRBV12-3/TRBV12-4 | CASSPIDSEAFF | TGTGCCAGCAGTCCAATCGACAGTGAAGCTTTCTTT
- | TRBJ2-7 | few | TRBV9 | CASSVALGARDEQYF | TGTGCCAGCAGCGTAGCTCTCGGGGCGCGAGACGAGCAGTACTTC
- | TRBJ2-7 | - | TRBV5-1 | CASSLEGISYEQYF | TGCGCCAGCAGCTTGGAGGGGATCTCCTACGAGCAGTACTTC
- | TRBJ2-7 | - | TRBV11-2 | CASSRNSGTPYEQYF | TGTGCCAGCAGCCGTAACTCAGGGACCCCCTACGAGCAGTACTTC
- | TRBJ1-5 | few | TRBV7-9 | CASSLSASPQHF | TGTGCCAGCAGTTTGTCCGCGTCGCCCCAGCATTTT
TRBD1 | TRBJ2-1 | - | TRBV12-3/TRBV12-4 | CASSKPPGGNEQFF | TGTGCCAGCAGCAAGCCCCCAGGGGGCAATGAACAGTTCTTC
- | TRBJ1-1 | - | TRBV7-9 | CASSSGAASLNTEAFF | TGTGCCAGCAGCTCAGGCGCGGCGAGTCTGAACACTGAAGCTTTCTTT
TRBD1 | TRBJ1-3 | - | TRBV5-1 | CASSPGQLSGNTIYF | TGCGCCAGCAGCCCGGGACAGCTCTCTGGAAACACCATATATTTT
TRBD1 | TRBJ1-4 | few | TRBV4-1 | CASRQVGTGNEKLFF | TGCGCCAGCCGCCAAGTCGGGACAGGGAATGAAAAACTGTTTTTT
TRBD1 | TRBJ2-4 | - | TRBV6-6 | CASSRTITGTGGWGYF | TGTGCCAGCAGCCGTACTATAACCGGGACAGGGGGCTGGGGGTACTTC